Shown below are 2 T cell receptor beta chains from a single sample sequenced in a study of cytomegalovirus exposure and HLA in healthy donors. This PCR relied on a set of 60 Vbeta primers and 13 Jbeta primers. Here immunoSEQ multiplex PCR was the method, and the copy in TCRdb shows in-frame clones only, minus some. This sample has some 150,000 clones, with roughly 79% found just once. The sample comprised PBMCs. These receptors all come from a woman in her twenties or thirties in good health and CMV-seronegative.

The table lists this clone with a few counts. The chain combines TRBV19 with TRBJ2-5; the match to TRBD2 covers 9 bases. The length of the CDR3 is 14 residues. V shed 4 bases and J 4 bases; nucleotides not matched to a gene: 4. Germline CDR1 and CDR2: LNHDA and SQIVND (reference sequence). The CDR3 DNA reads TGTGCCAGTAGTAAGGCGGGGGGGCTAGAGACCCAGTACTTC. It codes for CASSKAGGLETQYF.

This chain connects TRBV14 to TRBJ1-1; TRBD1 agrees at 10 bases. This CDR3 is built from 17 residues. Per germline, CDR1 SGHDN and CDR2 FVKESK. V dropped 6 bases and J dropped 0; count of bases not matched to a gene: 10. CDR3 sequence: CASRPGQGKILNTEAFF. The CDR3, as DNA: TGTGCCAGCAGACCGGGACAGGGGAAGATATTGAACACTGAAGCTTTCTTT.